This note documents a single T cell receptor (beta chain) sequence. Its target is not known. The DNA ends 3 residues before the CDR3 does, and the rest of the CDR3 is filled in from the germline J gene. Each participant carried one incident cervical HPV16 infection only. The record originates from a study of T cells in women clearing cervical HPV infection. Study-level information: Donors had HPV16-related CIN3 or worse; 2 had invasive cancer. Study-wide results and limits: Timing of associations relative to infection is unclear; T-cell subsets were not isolated. Controls had more TRBV6-7 (0.16%) than cases (about 0.11%).

The CDR3 is 15 residues long. CDR1 is LNHNV, CDR2 YYDKDF, per germline (reference sequence). The V and J ends lost 0 bases and 2 bases respectively, with 8 bases between them. Repertoires were generated with immunoSEQ multiplex PCR, while TCRdb's copy carries only in-frame clones and drops some. This table holds roughly 35,000 clones. The chain combines TRBV15 with TRBJ1-5, with no clear D. The TCR sequence derives from a woman aged 18 to 75 with a cervical HPV16 infection that either progressed to CIN3+ or cleared (not recorded which). What was sequenced was blood buffy coat. This CDR3 is CATSRDRLGNQPQHF. CDR3 DNA (partial): TGTGCCACCAGCAGAGATAGATTGGGCAATCAGCCC.